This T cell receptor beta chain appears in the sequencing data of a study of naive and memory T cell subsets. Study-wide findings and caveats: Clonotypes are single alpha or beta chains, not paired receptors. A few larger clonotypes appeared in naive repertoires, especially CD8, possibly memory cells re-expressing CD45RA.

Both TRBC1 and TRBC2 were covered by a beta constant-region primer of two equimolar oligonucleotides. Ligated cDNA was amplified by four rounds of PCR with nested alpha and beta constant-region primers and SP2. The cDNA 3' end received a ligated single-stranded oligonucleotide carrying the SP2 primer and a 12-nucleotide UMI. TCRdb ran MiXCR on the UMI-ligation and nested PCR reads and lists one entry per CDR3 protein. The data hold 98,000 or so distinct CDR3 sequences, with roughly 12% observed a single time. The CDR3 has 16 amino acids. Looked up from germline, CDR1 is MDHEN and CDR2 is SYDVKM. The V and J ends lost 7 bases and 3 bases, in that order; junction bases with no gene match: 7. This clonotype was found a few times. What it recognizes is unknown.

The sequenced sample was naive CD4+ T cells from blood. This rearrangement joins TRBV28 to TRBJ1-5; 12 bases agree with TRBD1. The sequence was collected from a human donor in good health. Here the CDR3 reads CASNHRDRGLNQPQHF. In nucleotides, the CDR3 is TGTGCCAGCAACCACCGGGACAGGGGGCTCAATCAGCCCCAGCATTTT.